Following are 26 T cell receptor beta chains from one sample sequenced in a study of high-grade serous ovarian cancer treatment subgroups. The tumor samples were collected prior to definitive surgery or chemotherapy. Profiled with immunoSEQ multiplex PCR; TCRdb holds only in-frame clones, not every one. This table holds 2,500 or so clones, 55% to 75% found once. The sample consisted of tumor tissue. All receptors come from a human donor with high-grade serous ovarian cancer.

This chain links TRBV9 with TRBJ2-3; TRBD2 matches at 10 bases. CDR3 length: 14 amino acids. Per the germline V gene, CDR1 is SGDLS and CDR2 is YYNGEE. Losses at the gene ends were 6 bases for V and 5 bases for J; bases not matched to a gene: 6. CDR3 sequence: CASNRAGGLDTQYF. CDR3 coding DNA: TGTGCCAGCAACCGAGCGGGAGGGTTAGATACGCAGTATTTT.

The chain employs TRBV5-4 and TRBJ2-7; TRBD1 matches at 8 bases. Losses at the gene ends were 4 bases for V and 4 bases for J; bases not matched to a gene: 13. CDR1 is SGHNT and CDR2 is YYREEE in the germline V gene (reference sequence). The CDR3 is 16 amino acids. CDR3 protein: CASSPENPGQVYEQYF. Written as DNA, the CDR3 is TGTGCCAGCAGCCCCGAAAATCCGGGACAGGTATACGAGCAGTACTTC. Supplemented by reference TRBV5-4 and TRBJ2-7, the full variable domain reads ETGVTQSPTHLIKTRGQQVTLRCSSQSGHNTVSWYQQALGQGPQFIFQYYREEENGRGNFPPRFSGLQFPNYSSELNVNALELDDSALYLCASSPENPGQVYEQYFGPGTRLTVT.

The CDR3 DNA reads as TGTGCCAGCAGCTCAAACACCGGGGAGCTGTTTTTT. This gives the protein CASSSNTGELFF. The chain joins TRBV11-3 to TRBJ2-2; D unclear. With 4 bases removed from V and 2 bases from J, the gap between germline ends came to 2 bases. CDR3 length: 12 amino acids. CDR1 is SGHNT and CDR2 is YENEEA in the germline V gene.

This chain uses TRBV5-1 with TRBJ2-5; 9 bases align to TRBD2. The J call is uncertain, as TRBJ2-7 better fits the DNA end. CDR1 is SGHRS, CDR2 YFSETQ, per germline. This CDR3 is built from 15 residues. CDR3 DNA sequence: TGCGCCAGCAGCTTGGAAGGGCTAGCGGGGATCGAGCAGTACTTC. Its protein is CASSLEGLAGIEQYF.

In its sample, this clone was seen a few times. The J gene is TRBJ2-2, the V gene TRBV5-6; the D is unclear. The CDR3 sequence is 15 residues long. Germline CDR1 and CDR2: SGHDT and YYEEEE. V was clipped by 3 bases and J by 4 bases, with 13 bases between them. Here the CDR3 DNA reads TGTGCCAGCAGCTCGCACCAAACGGGCACCGGGGAGCTGTTTTTT. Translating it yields CASSSHQTGTGELFF.

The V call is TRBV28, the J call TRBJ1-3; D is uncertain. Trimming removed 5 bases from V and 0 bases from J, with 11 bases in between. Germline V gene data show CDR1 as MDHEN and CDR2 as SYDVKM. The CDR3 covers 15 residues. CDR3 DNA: TGTGCCAGCAGTCAGATCGAACGCTCTGGAAACACCATATATTTT. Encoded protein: CASSQIERSGNTIYF.

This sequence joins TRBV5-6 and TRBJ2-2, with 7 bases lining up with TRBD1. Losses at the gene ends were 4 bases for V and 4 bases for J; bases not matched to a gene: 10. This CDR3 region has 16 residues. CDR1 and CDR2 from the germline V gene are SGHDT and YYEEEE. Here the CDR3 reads CASSGRGGWGTGELFF. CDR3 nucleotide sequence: TGTGCCAGCAGCGGTAGAGGGGGCTGGGGCACCGGGGAGCTGTTTTTT. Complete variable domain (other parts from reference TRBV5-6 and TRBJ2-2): DAGVTQSPTHLIKTRGQQVTLRCSPKSGHDTVSWYQQALGQGPQFIFQYYEEEERQRGNFPDRFSGHQFPNYSSELNVNALLLGDSALYLCASSGRGGWGTGELFFGEGSRLTVL.

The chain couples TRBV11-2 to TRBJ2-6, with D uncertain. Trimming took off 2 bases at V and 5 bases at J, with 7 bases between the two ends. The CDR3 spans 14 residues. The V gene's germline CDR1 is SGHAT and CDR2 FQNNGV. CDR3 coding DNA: TGTGCCAGCAGCTTACCTCGTCGGGCCAACGTCCTGACTTTC. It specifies CASSLPRRANVLTF.

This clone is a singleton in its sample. CDR3 nucleotide sequence: TGTGCCAGCAGCGTAGAGGTTCTGGATACGCAGTATTTT. Protein: CASSVEVLDTQYF. This chain connects TRBV9 to TRBJ2-3; unclear D gene. This CDR3 is built from 13 residues. Trimming removed 0 bases from V and 6 bases from J, with 8 bases in between. The V gene's germline CDR1 is SGDLS and CDR2 YYNGEE.

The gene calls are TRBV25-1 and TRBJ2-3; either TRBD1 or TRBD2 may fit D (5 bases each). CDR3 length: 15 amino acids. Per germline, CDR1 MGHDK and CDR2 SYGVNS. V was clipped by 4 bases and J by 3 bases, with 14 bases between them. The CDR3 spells CASSVQDGGTDTQYF. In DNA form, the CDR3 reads TGTGCCAGCAGTGTACAGGACGGAGGAACAGATACGCAGTATTTT.

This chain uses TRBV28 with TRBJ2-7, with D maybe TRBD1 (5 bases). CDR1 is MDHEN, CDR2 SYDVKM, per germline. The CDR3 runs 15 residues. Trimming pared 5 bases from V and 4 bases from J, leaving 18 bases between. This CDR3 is CASSQRGYTLYEQYF. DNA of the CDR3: TGTGCCAGCAGTCAAAGGGGTTATACCCTTTACGAGCAGTACTTC. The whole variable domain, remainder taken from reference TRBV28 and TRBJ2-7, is DVKVTQSSRYLVKRTGEKVFLECVQDMDHENMFWYRQDPGLGLRLIYFSYDVKMKEKGDIPEGYSVSREKKERFSLILESASTNQTSMYLCASSQRGYTLYEQYFGPGTRLTVT.

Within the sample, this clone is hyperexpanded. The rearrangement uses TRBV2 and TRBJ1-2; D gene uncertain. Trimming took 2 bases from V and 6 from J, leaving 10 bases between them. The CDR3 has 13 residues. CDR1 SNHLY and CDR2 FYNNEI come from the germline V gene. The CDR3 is CASSERERDGYTF. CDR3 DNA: TGTGCCAGCAGTGAAAGGGAAAGGGATGGCTACACCTTC. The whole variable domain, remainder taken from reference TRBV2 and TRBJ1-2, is EPEVTQTPSHQVTQMGQEVILRCVPISNHLYFYWYRQILGQKVEFLVSFYNNEISEKSEIFDDQFSVERPDGSNFTLKIRSTKLEDSAMYFCASSERERDGYTFGSGTRLTVV.

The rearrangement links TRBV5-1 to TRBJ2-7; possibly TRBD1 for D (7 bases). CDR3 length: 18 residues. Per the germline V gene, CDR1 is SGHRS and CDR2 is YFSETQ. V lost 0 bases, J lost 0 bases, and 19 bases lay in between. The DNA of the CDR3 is TGCGCCAGCAGCTTGGTGGGGGACTCGACAGGGATCTCCTACGAGCAGTACTTC. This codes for CASSLVGDSTGISYEQYF.

This CDR3 is CASSAPGTSGRVYEQYF. The CDR3 DNA reads TGTGCCAGCAGTGCACCTGGGACTAGCGGGAGAGTCTACGAGCAGTACTTC. The chain has TRBV27 and TRBJ2-7; 14 bases map to TRBD2. The V gene's germline CDR1 is MNHEY and CDR2 SMNVEV (reference sequence). The length of the CDR3 is 17 residues. The J segment lost 3 bases and the V segment lost 5 bases, leaving 9 bases of the junction unmatched.

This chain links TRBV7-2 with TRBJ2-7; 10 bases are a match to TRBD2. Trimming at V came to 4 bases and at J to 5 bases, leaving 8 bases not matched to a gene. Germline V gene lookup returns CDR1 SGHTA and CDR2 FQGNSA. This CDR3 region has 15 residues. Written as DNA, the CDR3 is TGTGCCAGCAGCTATCGAGCGGGAGGGCGCGACGAGCAGTACTTC. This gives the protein CASSYRAGGRDEQYF.

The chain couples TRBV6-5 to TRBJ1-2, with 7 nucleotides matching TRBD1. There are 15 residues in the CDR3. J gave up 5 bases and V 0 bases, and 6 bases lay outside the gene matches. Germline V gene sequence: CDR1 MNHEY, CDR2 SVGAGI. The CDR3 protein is CASSYSGRGSYGYTF. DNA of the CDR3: TGTGCCAGCAGTTACTCTGGCAGGGGGAGTTATGGCTACACCTTC.

The DNA for the CDR3 is TGTGCCAGTACCGAACCCCGGGGGCTGGGCACCGGGGAGCTGTTTTTT. It translates to CASTEPRGLGTGELFF. This chain uses TRBV19 with TRBJ2-2, with D perhaps being TRBD1 or TRBD2 (6 bases each). The V and J ends lost 7 bases and 4 bases respectively, with 19 bases between them. The CDR3 is 16 residues long. Germline assignment: CDR1 LNHDA and CDR2 SQIVND (reference sequence).

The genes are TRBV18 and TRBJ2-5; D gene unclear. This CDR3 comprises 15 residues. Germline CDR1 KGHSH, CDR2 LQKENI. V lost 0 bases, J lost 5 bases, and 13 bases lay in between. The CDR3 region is CASSPPIRVRETQYF. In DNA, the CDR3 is TGTGCCAGCTCACCACCGATTAGGGTGAGGGAGACCCAGTACTTC.

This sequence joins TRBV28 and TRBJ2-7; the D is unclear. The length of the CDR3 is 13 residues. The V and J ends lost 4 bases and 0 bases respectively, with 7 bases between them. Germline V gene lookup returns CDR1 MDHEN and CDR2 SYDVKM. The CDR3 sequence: CASSSTDSYEQYF. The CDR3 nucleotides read TGTGCCAGCAGTTCGACCGACTCCTACGAGCAGTACTTC.

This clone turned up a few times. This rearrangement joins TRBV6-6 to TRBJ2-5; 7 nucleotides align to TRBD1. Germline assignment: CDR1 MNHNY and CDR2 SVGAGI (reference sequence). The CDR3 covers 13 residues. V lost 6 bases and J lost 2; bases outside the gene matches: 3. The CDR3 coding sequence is TGTGCCAGCAGCCTACAGGGGCAAGAGACCCAGTACTTC. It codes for CASSLQGQETQYF.

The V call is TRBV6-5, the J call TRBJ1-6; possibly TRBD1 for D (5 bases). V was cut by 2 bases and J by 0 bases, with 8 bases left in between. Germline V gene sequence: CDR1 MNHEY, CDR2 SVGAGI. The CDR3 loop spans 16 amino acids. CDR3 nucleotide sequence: TGTGCCAGCAGTTACGGGGGGAGCTCCTATAATTCACCCCTCCACTTT. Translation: CASSYGGSSYNSPLHF.

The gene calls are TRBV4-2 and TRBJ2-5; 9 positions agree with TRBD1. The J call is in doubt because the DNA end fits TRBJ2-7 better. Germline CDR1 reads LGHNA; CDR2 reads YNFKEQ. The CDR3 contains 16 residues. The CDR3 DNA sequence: TGTGCCAGCAGCCAAGACAGCTCGGACAGGGGCTACGAGCAGTACTTC. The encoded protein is CASSQDSSDRGYEQYF.

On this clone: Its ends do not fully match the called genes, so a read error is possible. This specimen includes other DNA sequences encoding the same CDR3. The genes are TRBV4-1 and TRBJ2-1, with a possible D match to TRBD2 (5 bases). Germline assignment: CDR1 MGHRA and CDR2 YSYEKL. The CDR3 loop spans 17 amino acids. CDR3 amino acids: CASSQKDASGGNNEQFF. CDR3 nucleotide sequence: TGCGCCAGTAGCCAGAAAGACGCGAGCGGAGGCAACAATGAGCAGTTCTTC.

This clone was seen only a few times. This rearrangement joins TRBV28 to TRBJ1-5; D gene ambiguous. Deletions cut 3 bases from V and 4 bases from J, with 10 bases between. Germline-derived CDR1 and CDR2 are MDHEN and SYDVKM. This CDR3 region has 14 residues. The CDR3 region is CASSFEEVNQPQHF. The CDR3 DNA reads TGTGCCAGCAGTTTCGAAGAGGTTAATCAGCCCCAGCATTTT.

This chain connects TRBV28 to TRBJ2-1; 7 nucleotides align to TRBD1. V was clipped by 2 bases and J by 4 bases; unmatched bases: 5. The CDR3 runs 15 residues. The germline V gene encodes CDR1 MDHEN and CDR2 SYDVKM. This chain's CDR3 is CASSLRQGEYNEQFF. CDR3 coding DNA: TGTGCCAGCAGTTTAAGGCAGGGGGAATACAATGAGCAGTTCTTC.

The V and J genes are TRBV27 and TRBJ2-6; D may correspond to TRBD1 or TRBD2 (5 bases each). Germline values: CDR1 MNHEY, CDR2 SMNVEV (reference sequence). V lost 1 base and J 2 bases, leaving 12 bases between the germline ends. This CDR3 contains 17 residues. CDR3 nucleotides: TGTGCCAGCAGTTTATGGGGGTCAAAAACTGGGGCCAACGTCCTGACTTTC. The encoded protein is CASSLWGSKTGANVLTF. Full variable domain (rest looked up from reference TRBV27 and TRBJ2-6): EAQVTQNPRYLITVTGKKLTVTCSQNMNHEYMSWYRQDPGLGLRQIYYSMNVEVTDKGDVPEGYKVSRKEKRNFPLILESPSPNQTSLYFCASSLWGSKTGANVLTFGAGSRLTVL.